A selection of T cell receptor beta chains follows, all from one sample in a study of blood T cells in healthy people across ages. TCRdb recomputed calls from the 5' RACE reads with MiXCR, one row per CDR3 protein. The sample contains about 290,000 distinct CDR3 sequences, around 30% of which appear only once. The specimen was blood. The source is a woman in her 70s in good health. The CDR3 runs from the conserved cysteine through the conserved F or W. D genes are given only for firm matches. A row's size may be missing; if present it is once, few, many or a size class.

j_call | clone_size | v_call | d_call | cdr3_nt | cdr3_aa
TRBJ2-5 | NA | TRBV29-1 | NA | TGCAGCTCCCTCAAGGGCCGAGAGACCCAGTACTTC | CSSLKGRETQYF
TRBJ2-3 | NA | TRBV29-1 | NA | TGCAGCGCCCGGGACCACACAGATACGCAGTATTTT | CSARDHTDTQYF
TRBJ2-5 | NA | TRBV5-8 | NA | TGTGCCAGCAGCCCTGGGGCCAAGTGCCAGTACTTC | CASSPGAKCQYF
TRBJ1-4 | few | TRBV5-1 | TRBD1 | TGCGCCAGCAGCAAATTCACAGGGGGCGACGAAAAACTGTTTTTT | CASSKFTGGDEKLFF
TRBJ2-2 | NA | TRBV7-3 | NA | TGTGCCAGCAGCTCTTCCCTTGAGCCAGAAACCGGGGAGCTGTTTTTT | CASSSSLEPETGELFF
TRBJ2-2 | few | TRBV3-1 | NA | TGTGCCAGCAGCCAGGGGTGGGGTACCACCGGGGAGCTGTTTTTT | CASSQGWGTTGELFF
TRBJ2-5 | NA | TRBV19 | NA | TGTGCCAGTAGTATAGCTGCGCAGGGGCGTTCGGGGCAAGAGACCCAGTACTTC | CASSIAAQGRSGQETQYF
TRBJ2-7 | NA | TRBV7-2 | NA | TGTGCCGGCAGCCCCCAAACTTTGGATTGGCGGGCCTCCTACGAGCAGTACTTC | CAGSPQTLDWRASYEQYF
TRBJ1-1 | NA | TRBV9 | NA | TGTGCCAGCAGCGTAGGGGGTGCTGGCGGCACTGAAGCTTTCTTT | CASSVGGAGGTEAFF
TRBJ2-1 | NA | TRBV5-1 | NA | TGCGCCAGCAGCAGCAACGAGCAGTTCTTC | CASSSNEQFF
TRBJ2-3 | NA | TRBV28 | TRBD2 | TGTGCCAGCAGTCCCCTCGTGGAGCGGGACCCAGATACGCAGTATTTT | CASSPLVERDPDTQYF
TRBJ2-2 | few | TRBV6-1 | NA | TGTGCCAGCAGTGAACGGGGAAGGGCCGGGGAGCTGTTTTTT | CASSERGRAGELFF
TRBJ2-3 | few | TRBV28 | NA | TGTGCCACGAATACTAACATCTTTAGCACAGATACGCAGTATTTT | CATNTNIFSTDTQYF
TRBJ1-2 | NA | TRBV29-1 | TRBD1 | TGCAGCGTTGAGGACAGGCGGAACTATGGCTACACCTTC | CSVEDRRNYGYTF
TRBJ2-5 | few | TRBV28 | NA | TGTGCCAGCAGTTCCCCAGATACCCAGGGAGTTTGGGTCCAAGAGACCCAGTACTTC | CASSSPDTQGVWVQETQYF
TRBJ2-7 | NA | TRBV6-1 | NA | TGTGCCAGCATCCCGGGTGGAACCTCCTACGAGCAGTACTTC | CASIPGGTSYEQYF
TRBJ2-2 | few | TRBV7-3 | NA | TGTGCCAGCAGCTTAATGGGACCTACGAACACCGGGGAGCTGTTTTTT | CASSLMGPTNTGELFF
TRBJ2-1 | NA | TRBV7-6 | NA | TGTGCCAGCAGCTTAGCCGCAGGCGGCGGCGAGAATGAGCAGTTCTTC | CASSLAAGGGENEQFF